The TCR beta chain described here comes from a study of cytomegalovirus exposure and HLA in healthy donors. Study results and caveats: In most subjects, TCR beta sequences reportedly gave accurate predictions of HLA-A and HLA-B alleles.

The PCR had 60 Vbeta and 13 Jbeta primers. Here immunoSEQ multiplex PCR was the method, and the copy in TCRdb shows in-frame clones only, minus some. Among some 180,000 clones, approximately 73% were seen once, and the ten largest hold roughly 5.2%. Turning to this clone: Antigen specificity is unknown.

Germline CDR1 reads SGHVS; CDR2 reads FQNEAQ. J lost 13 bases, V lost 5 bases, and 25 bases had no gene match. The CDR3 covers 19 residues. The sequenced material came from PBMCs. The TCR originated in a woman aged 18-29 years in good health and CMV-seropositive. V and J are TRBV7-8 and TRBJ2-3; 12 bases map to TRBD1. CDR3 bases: TGTGCCAGCAGCCCCCCCGAGGGGGGGACAGGGGGCGGTGTCGGAAGGGAGTATTTT. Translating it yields CASSPPEGGTGGGVGREYF.